The present T cell receptor (beta chain) was sequenced within a study of T cells in Graves' hyperthyroidism and ophthalmopathy. This clonotype has ten or more counts. Researchers took RNA transcripts and amplified the TCR beta CDR3 regions from them. The HTBI primer set drove a first-round RT-PCR of the TCR CDR3. MiXCR, run by TCRdb on the multiplex PCR reads, gives a single entry per CDR3 protein. The data hold about 550,000 distinct CDR3 sequences, with around 21% observed a single time. V dropped 7 bases and J dropped 6 bases, with 15 bases sitting between them. Germline values: CDR1 SQVTM, CDR2 ANQGSEA. The CDR3 runs 12 residues.

The receptor was derived from a man younger than 35 with Graves' hyperthyroidism. The source material was blood. This chain joins TRBV29-1 and TRBJ2-5, with D uncertain. CDR3 bases: TGCAGCGCCGAAGGCGTTGGGAAGACCCAGTACTTC. The encoded protein is CSAEGVGKTQYF.